Below, 10 T cell receptor beta chains from the same sample are listed, as sequenced in a study of T-cell reconstitution after alpha-beta-depleted transplantation in children. Preparation of the TCRbeta library used unique molecular identifiers. TCRdb passed the PCR reads through MiXCR, listing each CDR3 protein once. The sample consists of about 400,000 distinct CDR3 sequences, about a fifth of them appearing once. Sequencing used PBMCs from the stem cell graft donor, obtained from the stem cell graft. The receptors derive from a human donor who donated a stem cell graft to a child with acute myeloid leukemia.

V and J are TRBV15 and TRBJ2-1; 10 bases line up with TRBD2. V trimming: 6 bases; J trimming: 9 bases; junction bases outside the gene matches: 5. CDR1 is LNHNV and CDR2 is YYDKDF in the germline V gene (reference sequence). The CDR3 is made up of 13 amino acids. The CDR3 loop is CATRLAGFSEQFF. CDR3 nucleotides: TGTGCCACCAGACTAGCGGGATTTAGTGAGCAGTTCTTC.

Only a few counts were recorded for this clonotype. The chain couples TRBV20-1 to TRBJ1-5; D remains unclear. Germline CDR1 is DFQATT and CDR2 is SNEGSKA (reference sequence). The CDR3 loop spans 14 amino acids. V dropped 5 bases and J dropped 5 bases, with 16 bases sitting between them. The CDR3 region has the DNA TGCAGTGCTCCAACCGGAGGCCCCGATCAGCCCCAGCATTTT. Amino acids: CSAPTGGPDQPQHF.

There are a few counts of this clonotype. The rearrangement links TRBV15 to TRBJ2-3, with 7 bases that match TRBD2. The J segment lost 5 bases and the V segment lost 3 bases, leaving 5 bases of the junction unmatched. The CDR3 loop spans 14 amino acids. Looked up from germline, CDR1 is LNHNV and CDR2 is YYDKDF (reference sequence). In DNA form, the CDR3 reads TGTGCCACCAGCAGGGGAGGGCCGGTAGATACGCAGTATTTT. As protein: CATSRGGPVDTQYF.

This clonotype was detected a few times. The genes are TRBV5-1 and TRBJ2-7, with D possibly TRBD2 on 6 matching bases. CDR3 size: 16 residues. V gave up 6 bases and J gave up 2 bases, with 21 bases separating them. The germline V gene has CDR1 SGHRS and CDR2 YFSETQ. The CDR3 region is CASTSDSLASAYEQYF. The CDR3 DNA reads TGCGCCAGCACCTCTGATTCCCTAGCGTCAGCCTACGAGCAGTACTTC.

CDR3 sequence reads: CASSPTAGGNEQFF. CDR3 sequence (DNA): TGCGCCAGCAGCCCCACAGCGGGAGGGAATGAGCAGTTCTTC. This chain joins TRBV5-1 and TRBJ2-1; 10 positions agree with TRBD2. Germline values: CDR1 SGHRS, CDR2 YFSETQ. Germline trimming cut 4 bases from V and 7 bases from J; bases unmatched to any gene: 5. The CDR3 sequence is 14 residues long.

The genes are TRBV12-3 or TRBV12-4 and TRBJ2-2; perhaps TRBD2 as D (6 bases). The CDR3 totals 15 residues. Trimming shortened V by 3 bases and J by 1 base, and 9 bases separated the two germline ends. CDR3 protein: CASSFSGLNTGELFF. Here the CDR3 DNA reads TGTGCCAGCAGTTTTTCGGGACTGAACACCGGGGAGCTGTTTTTT.

This clonotype was found a few times. The rearrangement links TRBV29-1 to TRBJ2-1; 7 bases fit TRBD2. The CDR3 consists of 14 residues. Germline loops: CDR1 SQVTM, CDR2 ANQGSEA. The V gene end was trimmed by 7 bases and the J gene end by 7 bases; junction bases not matched to a gene: 13. CDR3 in DNA: TGCAGCGGTCGGCGGGAGATGGTGGGGAATGAGCAGTTCTTC. Encoded protein: CSGRREMVGNEQFF.

The chain carries TRBV28 and TRBJ2-7, with 9 bases identical to TRBD1. The germline V gene has CDR1 MDHEN and CDR2 SYDVKM. This CDR3 spans 15 amino acids. V was pared by 4 bases and J by 7 bases, with 11 bases of the junction left unmatched. The CDR3 spells CASSSEQGAPREQYF. The CDR3 bases are TGTGCCAGCAGTTCAGAACAGGGGGCGCCGAGGGAGCAGTACTTC.

In this sample, this clonotype turned up once. The gene calls are TRBV5-1 and TRBJ2-7; 9 bases map to TRBD2. This CDR3 spans 16 amino acids. Germline CDR1 SGHRS, CDR2 YFSETQ. V dropped 4 bases and J dropped 5; count of bases not matched to a gene: 13. The CDR3 here is CASSTLAGSSPHEQYF. The CDR3 coding sequence is TGCGCCAGCAGCACCCTAGCGGGATCCTCTCCCCACGAGCAGTACTTC.

This clonotype was observed many times. This chain joins TRBV20-1 and TRBJ2-1; TRBD2 matches 7 bases. This CDR3 has 14 amino acids. V gave up 3 bases and J gave up 5 bases; unmatched junction bases: 7. Per the germline V gene, CDR1 is DFQATT and CDR2 is SNEGSKA (reference sequence). As DNA, the CDR3 is TGCAGTGCTAGGACGAGCGGGACCCACAATGAGCAGTTCTTC. Its translation: CSARTSGTHNEQFF.